A selection of T cell receptor beta chains follows, all from one sample in a study of siplizumab effects on memory and regulatory T cells. Method: immunoSEQ multiplex PCR; TCRdb's copy keeps in-frame clones and lacks some. The data show over 100,000 clones, with around 90% seen just once and under 0.75% held by the top ten. The sample taken for sequencing was Tregs sorted from blood. These receptors were obtained from a human donor in good health. Each CDR3 is given with its conserved first and last residue. The order of the fields is J gene, V gene, clone size, D gene, CDR3 DNA, CDR3 protein. A D gene is named only where the DNA matches it firmly. Expanded clones get a size class; other rows say once, few or many, or leave the size out.

TRBJ1-1 | TRBV9 | - | - | TGTGCCAGCAGCGCCTTCAGTTTCATGAACACTGAAGCTTTCTTT | CASSAFSFMNTEAFF
TRBJ1-5 | TRBV5-1 | - | TRBD1 | TGCGCCAGCAGCTCAGGACAGGGGTTCTCCAGCAATCAGCCCCAGCATTTT | CASSSGQGFSSNQPQHF
TRBJ1-1 | TRBV6-5 | - | - | TGTGCCAGCAGTTACGACCCACACCCCACTGAAGCTTTCTTT | CASSYDPHPTEAFF
TRBJ1-4 | TRBV29-1 | - | TRBD1 | TGCAGCGTTGTACGCTCAGGGGGCCGGGATGAAAAACTGTTTTTT | CSVVRSGGRDEKLFF
TRBJ1-3 | TRBV21-1 | - | - | TGTGCCAGCAGCCAAACAGTACTAGTAACCCCAAACACCATATATTTT | CASSQTVLVTPNTIYF
TRBJ2-7 | TRBV11-1 | - | - | TGTGCCAGCAGCTTAGCGGGGTTGTACGAGCAGTACTTC | CASSLAGLYEQYF
TRBJ2-7 | TRBV5-4 | - | - | TGTGTCTTTATGGGAATCTCCTACGAGCAGTACTTC | CVFMGISYEQYF
TRBJ2-5 | TRBV7-3 | - | TRBD2 | TGTGCCAGCAGCTCCATGAGCGGGACCGGGACCCAGTACTTC | CASSSMSGTGTQYF
TRBJ1-6 | TRBV19 | - | - | TGTGCCAGTAGTGCATACAGGAGCTCCTATAATTCACCCCTCCACTTT | CASSAYRSSYNSPLHF
TRBJ2-3 | TRBV9 | - | - | TGTGCCAGCAGCGTAGTGGGGAACACAGATACGCAGTATTTT | CASSVVGNTDTQYF
TRBJ1-2 | TRBV9 | - | - | TGTGCCAGCAGCGCCACAGGGAAATGGAACAACTATGGCTACACCTTC | CASSATGKWNNYGYTF
TRBJ2-2 | TRBV5-4 | - | TRBD1 | TGTGCCAGCAGCTTGCGGACAGGGGACACCGGGGAGCTGTTTTTT | CASSLRTGDTGELFF
TRBJ2-7 | TRBV11-2 | - | TRBD2 | TGTGCCAGCAGCTTACGTCCCGGGACTAGCGGGAGGGCCAACGAGCAGTACTTC | CASSLRPGTSGRANEQYF
TRBJ2-1 | TRBV2 | - | - | TGTGCCAGCAGTGAGGTATTCGGCAGGACTGGCTACAATGAGCAGTTCTTC | CASSEVFGRTGYNEQFF
TRBJ1-1 | TRBV5-1 | - | - | TGCGCCAGCAGCTTGGCCAGTGGAACTGAAGCTTTCTTT | CASSLASGTEAFF
TRBJ2-7 | TRBV19 | - | - | TGTGCCAGTAGTATAGGTGGGACTGGGGCTGCCGAGCAGTACTTC | CASSIGGTGAAEQYF
TRBJ1-2 | TRBV6-1 | - | - | TGTGCCAGCGGGAGGCCCGGCTATGGCTACACCTTC | CASGRPGYGYTF
TRBJ2-1 | TRBV6-4 | - | TRBD1 | TGTGCCAGCAGTGCGACAGGGAATATTGGGCAGTTCTTC | CASSATGNIGQFF
TRBJ1-1 | TRBV6-5 | - | - | TGTGCCAGCAGGGGCCTCGGTAATGGTGAAGCTTTCTTT | CASRGLGNGEAFF
TRBJ2-5 | TRBV6-5 | once | TRBD2 | TGTGCCAGCAGTTACGCTAGCGGCCAAGAGACCCAGTACTTC | CASSYASGQETQYF
TRBJ2-7 | TRBV5-6 | once | - | TGTGCCAGCAGCCGAGACCCCAGACATACTAGTCCCCACTTCTACGAGCAGTACTTC | CASSRDPRHTSPHFYEQYF
TRBJ1-1 | TRBV14 | - | - | TGTGCCAGCAGCCTGGCGGGGGTTCAGTCGGCTTTCTTT | CASSLAGVQSAFF
TRBJ1-3 | TRBV19 | - | - | TGTGCCAGTAGTACGACCGGGGGCAGAAACACCATATATTTT | CASSTTGGRNTIYF
TRBJ2-1 | TRBV5-1 | - | - | TGCGCCAGCAGCTTGGCCCCCCCCAATGAGCAGTTCTTC | CASSLAPPNEQFF
TRBJ1-1 | TRBV10-1 | - | - | TGCGCCAGCAGCGATAGGACACCCGAAGCTCCGAACACTGAAGCTTTCTTT | CASSDRTPEAPNTEAFF
TRBJ2-3 | TRBV5-1 | - | - | TGCGCCAGCAGCTTATTGCGGACTACAGATACGCAGTATTTT | CASSLLRTTDTQYF
TRBJ1-5 | TRBV19 | - | - | TGTGCCAGTAGTATAGAAGGGGGGATAGTTCAGCCCCAGCATTTT | CASSIEGGIVQPQHF
TRBJ1-5 | TRBV2 | - | - | TGTGCCAGCAGCGGACCAGTAAGCAATCAGCCCCAGCATTTT | CASSGPVSNQPQHF
TRBJ2-6 | TRBV2 | - | - | TGTGCCAGCAGCGTCCGACAGATGGGGGCCAACGTCCTGACTTTC | CASSVRQMGANVLTF
TRBJ2-1 | TRBV6-1 | - | TRBD1 | TGTGCCAGCATTACCACAGGGGGCGTGTACAATGAGCAGTTCTTC | CASITTGGVYNEQFF
TRBJ2-5 | TRBV7-9 | - | TRBD2 | TGTGCCAGCAGACTAGCGGGCCGGGAGACCCAGTACTTC | CASRLAGRETQYF
TRBJ2-7 | TRBV11-2 | - | - | TGTGCCAGCAAAAATAAAGTAGCCTACGAGCAGTACTTC | CASKNKVAYEQYF
TRBJ2-3 | TRBV5-1 | - | - | TGCGCCAGCAGCGTTCTTGGAGGAGTTGATACGCAGTATTTT | CASSVLGGVDTQYF
TRBJ2-7 | TRBV7-8 | - | - | TGTGCCAGCAGCGATTACTACGAGCAGTACTTC | CASSDYYEQYF
TRBJ2-6 | TRBV19 | - | - | TGTGCCAGTAGTATTCCCCACCACTCTGGGGCCAACGTCCTGACTTTC | CASSIPHHSGANVLTF
TRBJ2-2 | TRBV5-6 | - | - | TGTGCCAGCAGCTTTCGCACCGGGGAGCTGTTTTTT | CASSFRTGELFF
TRBJ2-3 | TRBV2 | - | TRBD2 | TGTGCCAGCAGTGAAGCGCGGGTAGCGGGGACAGATACGCAGTATTTT | CASSEARVAGTDTQYF
TRBJ2-3 | TRBV7-2 | once | - | TGTGCCAGCAGCTTAGAGTCCACAGATACGCAGTATTTT | CASSLESTDTQYF
TRBJ1-1 | TRBV4-2 | - | - | TGTGCCAGCAGCCAAGACCCCGCAGGGAGAGTGGCTTTCTTT | CASSQDPAGRVAFF
TRBJ2-2 | TRBV9 | - | TRBD2 | TGTGCCAGCAGCGTAGGTCTAGCGGGGCTAACGAACACCGGGGAGCTGTTTTTT | CASSVGLAGLTNTGELFF
TRBJ1-4 | TRBV6-9 | - | TRBD1 | TGTGCCAGCAGTTCCGGGACAGAGAATGAAAAACTGTTTTTT | CASSSGTENEKLFF
TRBJ2-5 | TRBV7-9 | - | - | TGTGCCAGCACCGCCTGGCGCAGGTCGGGCAACCAAGAGACCCAGTACTTC | CASTAWRRSGNQETQYF
TRBJ1-1 | TRBV19 | - | - | TGTGCCAGTAGTCCGAGAAGGAACACTGAAGCTTTCTTT | CASSPRRNTEAFF
TRBJ2-1 | TRBV2 | few | TRBD2 | TGTGCCAGCAGTGAAGCCTTGCTAGCGGGAGGTGTCGATGAGCAGTTCTTC | CASSEALLAGGVDEQFF
TRBJ1-5 | TRBV6-1 | - | - | TGTGCCAGCAGCCACGGCGCCCACAATCAGCCCCAGCATTTT | CASSHGAHNQPQHF
TRBJ1-5 | TRBV30 | - | - | TGTGCCTGGAGTCGGGGTCAGAGTAGCAATCAGCCCCAGCATTTT | CAWSRGQSSNQPQHF
TRBJ2-2 | TRBV23-1 | - | - | TGCGCCAGCCCAAAGGGTAGTCTCGGGGAGCTGTTTTTT | CASPKGSLGELFF
TRBJ2-5 | TRBV7-3 | - | TRBD1 | TGTGCCAGCAGCTTTACTACCGGGACAGGGAGGGAGACCCAGTACTTC | CASSFTTGTGRETQYF
TRBJ1-2 | TRBV6-5 | - | TRBD1 | TGTGCCAGCTGGGGACAGTTCGGGGGCTACACCTTC | CASWGQFGGYTF
TRBJ1-6 | TRBV10-3 | - | - | TGTGCCATCAGTTCTACAGGGAAGGGTAATTCACCCCTCCACTTT | CAISSTGKGNSPLHF
TRBJ2-2 | TRBV27 | - | TRBD1 | TGTGCCAGCAGTTTATTGACAGGGGGTAGGGAGAACACCGGGGAGCTGTTTTTT | CASSLLTGGRENTGELFF
TRBJ2-1 | TRBV7-9 | - | - | TGTGCCAGCAGCTTAGTTAGTGGGCGGCCGGAGAATGAGCAGTTCTTC | CASSLVSGRPENEQFF
TRBJ2-5 | TRBV5-4 | - | - | TGTGCCAGCAGCTTACCAGGGGTGGAGACCCAGTACTTC | CASSLPGVETQYF
TRBJ2-5 | TRBV20-1 | - | - | TGCAGTGCTGGGGGGTTGGAGACCCAGTACTTC | CSAGGLETQYF
TRBJ1-1 | TRBV6-5 | - | - | TGTGCCAGCAGTTACTCGGCCGGGGGAGTTACTGAAGCTTTCTTT | CASSYSAGGVTEAFF
TRBJ2-2 | TRBV6-5 | - | - | TGTGCCAGCAGTTACCCTACCGGGTCTAAGCTGTTTTTT | CASSYPTGSKLFF
TRBJ2-7 | TRBV28 | - | TRBD2 | TGTGCCAGCTCGAGGGGTTTTAGGGCAGGGCGGGAGGCCGGCTACGAGCAGTACTTC | CASSRGFRAGREAGYEQYF
TRBJ2-2 | TRBV5-8 | - | - | TGTGCCAGCAGCTCGGACTGGAACACCGGGGAGCTGTTTTTT | CASSSDWNTGELFF
TRBJ2-3 | TRBV7-8 | - | - | TGTGCCAGCAGCTTAGAGGGTAGCCTTGCAGATACGCAGTATTTT | CASSLEGSLADTQYF
TRBJ1-2 | TRBV5-6 | - | TRBD1 | TGTGCCAGCAGCCCTTGGACAGGTGGTTACACCTTC | CASSPWTGGYTF